These T cell receptor beta chains were read from a single sample in a study of blood T cell repertoires in COVID-19. Produced via immunoSEQ multiplex PCR; TCRdb's table is partial and in-frame only. Here the sample spans about 270,000 clones, approximately 90% being singletons. The sequenced sample consisted of PBMCs or T cells enriched from blood (not recorded which). These receptors were taken from a young woman who had recovered from COVID-19. Both conserved end residues are trimmed from each CDR3. Fields, in order: J gene, V gene, CDR3 length, CDR3 protein.

j_call: TRBJ2-1
v_call: TRBV30
cdr3_length: 8
cdr3_aa: GASYNEQF

j_call: TRBJ2-1
v_call: TRBV5-4
cdr3_length: 10
cdr3_aa: ASSLLDKEQF

j_call: TRBJ2-6
v_call: TRBV2
cdr3_length: 13
cdr3_aa: ASSGYRSGANVLT

j_call: TRBJ1-2
v_call: TRBV10-1
cdr3_length: 13
cdr3_aa: ASSGGRGSNYGYT

j_call: TRBJ1-1
v_call: TRBV7-9
cdr3_length: 11
cdr3_aa: ASHDRGNTEAF

j_call: TRBJ2-3
v_call: TRBV6-5
cdr3_length: 11
cdr3_aa: ASSTGAADTQY

j_call: TRBJ1-1
v_call: TRBV4-1
cdr3_length: 13
cdr3_aa: ASRRTGGVNTEAF

j_call: TRBJ1-3
v_call: TRBV7-9
cdr3_length: 12
cdr3_aa: ASSMNSPGNTIY

j_call: TRBJ2-3
v_call: TRBV19
cdr3_length: 10
cdr3_aa: ASSMVADTQY

j_call: TRBJ1-6
v_call: TRBV7-9
cdr3_length: 10
cdr3_aa: ASSLSPGHLH

j_call: TRBJ1-5
v_call: TRBV5-1
cdr3_length: 14
cdr3_aa: ASSPTGGGSNQPQH

j_call: TRBJ1-1
v_call: TRBV30
cdr3_length: 11
cdr3_aa: ACGTGTNTEAF

j_call: TRBJ1-6
v_call: TRBV18
cdr3_length: 12
cdr3_aa: ASSAGGGDSPLH

j_call: TRBJ1-2
v_call: TRBV2
cdr3_length: 12
cdr3_aa: ASSRDRGDYGYT

j_call: TRBJ1-2
v_call: TRBV11-2
cdr3_length: 13
cdr3_aa: ASSLRGTGVEGYT

j_call: TRBJ2-7
v_call: TRBV2
cdr3_length: 13
cdr3_aa: ASTGGWVQNYEQY

j_call: TRBJ1-4
v_call: TRBV5-1
cdr3_length: 11
cdr3_aa: ASSLAAQGKLF